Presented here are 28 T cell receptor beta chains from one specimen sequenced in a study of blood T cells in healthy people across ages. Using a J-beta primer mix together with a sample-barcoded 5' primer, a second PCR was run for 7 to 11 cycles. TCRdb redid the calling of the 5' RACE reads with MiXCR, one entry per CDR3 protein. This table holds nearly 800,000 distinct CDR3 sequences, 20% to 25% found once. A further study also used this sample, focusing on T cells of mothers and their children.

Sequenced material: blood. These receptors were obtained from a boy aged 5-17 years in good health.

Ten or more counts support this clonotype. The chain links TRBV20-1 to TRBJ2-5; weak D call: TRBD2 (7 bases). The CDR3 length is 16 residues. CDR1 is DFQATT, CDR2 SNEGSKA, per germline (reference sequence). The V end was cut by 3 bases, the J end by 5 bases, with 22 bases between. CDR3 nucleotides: TGCAGTGCTAGCGGGGAGGGGGGGCCGTTCAGGGAGACCCAGTACTTC. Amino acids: CSASGEGGPFRETQYF.

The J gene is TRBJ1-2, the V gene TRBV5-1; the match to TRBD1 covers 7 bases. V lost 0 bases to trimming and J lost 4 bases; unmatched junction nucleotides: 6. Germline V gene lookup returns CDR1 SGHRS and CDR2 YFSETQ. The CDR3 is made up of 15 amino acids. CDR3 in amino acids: CASSLGRQGRYGYTF. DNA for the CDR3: TGCGCCAGCAGCTTGGGCCGACAGGGACGCTATGGCTACACCTTC.

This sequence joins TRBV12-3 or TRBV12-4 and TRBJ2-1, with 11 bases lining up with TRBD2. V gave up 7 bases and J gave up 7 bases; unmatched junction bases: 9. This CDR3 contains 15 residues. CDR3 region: CASNVAGGVRNEQFF. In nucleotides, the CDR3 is TGTGCCAGCAATGTAGCGGGGGGGGTCAGGAATGAGCAGTTCTTC.

DNA for the CDR3: TGTGCCAGCAGCCAGAATAGCGGGGCGAACACCGGGGAGCTGTTTTTT. Amino acid sequence: CASSQNSGANTGELFF. V and J are TRBV14 and TRBJ2-2, with 8 bases that match TRBD2. CDR3 length: 16 amino acids. Germline V gene lookup returns CDR1 SGHDN and CDR2 FVKESK. V lost 3 bases to trimming and J lost 0 bases; unmatched junction nucleotides: 3.

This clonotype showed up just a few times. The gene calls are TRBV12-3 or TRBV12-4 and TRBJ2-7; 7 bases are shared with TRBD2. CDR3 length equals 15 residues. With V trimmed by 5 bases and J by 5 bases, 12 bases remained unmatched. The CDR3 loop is CASSVTSATYDEQYF. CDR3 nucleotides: TGTGCCAGCAGTGTAACTAGCGCCACGTACGACGAGCAGTACTTC.

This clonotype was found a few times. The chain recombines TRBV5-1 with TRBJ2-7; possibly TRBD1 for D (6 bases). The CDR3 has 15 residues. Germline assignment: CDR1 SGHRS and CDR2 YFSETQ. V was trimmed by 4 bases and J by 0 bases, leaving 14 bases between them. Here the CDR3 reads CASSARDTLSYEQYF. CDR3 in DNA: TGCGCCAGCAGCGCCCGGGACACCCTCTCCTACGAGCAGTACTTC.

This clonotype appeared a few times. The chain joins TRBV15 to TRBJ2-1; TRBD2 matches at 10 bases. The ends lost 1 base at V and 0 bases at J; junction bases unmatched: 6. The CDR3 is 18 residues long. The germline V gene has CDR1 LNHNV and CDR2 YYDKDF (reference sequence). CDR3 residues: CATSRGTSGASSYNEQFF. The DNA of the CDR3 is TGTGCCACCAGCAGAGGGACTAGCGGAGCTAGCTCCTACAATGAGCAGTTCTTC.

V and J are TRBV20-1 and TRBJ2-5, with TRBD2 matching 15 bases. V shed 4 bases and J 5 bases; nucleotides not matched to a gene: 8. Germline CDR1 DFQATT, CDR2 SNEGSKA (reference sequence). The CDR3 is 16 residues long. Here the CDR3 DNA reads TGCAGTGCTATCGGACTAGCGGGAGGGGTAGCGGAGACCCAGTACTTC. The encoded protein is CSAIGLAGGVAETQYF.

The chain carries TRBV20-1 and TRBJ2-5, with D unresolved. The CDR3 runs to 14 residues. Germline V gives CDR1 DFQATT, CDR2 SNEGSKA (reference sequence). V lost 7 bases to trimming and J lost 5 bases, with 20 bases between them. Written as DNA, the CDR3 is TGCAGTGTTTTGGTGGGGTCACATGGGGAGACCCAGTACTTC. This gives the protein CSVLVGSHGETQYF.

This CDR3 reads CASSPFAAGLVEQFF. As DNA, the CDR3 is TGTGCCAGCAGCCCATTTGCGGCGGGGTTGGTTGAGCAGTTCTTC. The gene calls are TRBV12-3 or TRBV12-4 and TRBJ2-7; TRBD2 is a possible D gene (6 bases). The DNA end is more similar to TRBJ2-1, so the J call may be wrong. The CDR3 has 15 amino acids.

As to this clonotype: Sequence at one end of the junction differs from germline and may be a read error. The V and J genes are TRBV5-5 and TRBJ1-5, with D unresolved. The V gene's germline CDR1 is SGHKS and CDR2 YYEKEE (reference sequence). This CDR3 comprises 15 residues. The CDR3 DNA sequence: TGTGCCAGCAGCCCCGACGGATATAGCAATCACCCCCAGCATTTT. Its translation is CASSPDGYSNHPQHF.

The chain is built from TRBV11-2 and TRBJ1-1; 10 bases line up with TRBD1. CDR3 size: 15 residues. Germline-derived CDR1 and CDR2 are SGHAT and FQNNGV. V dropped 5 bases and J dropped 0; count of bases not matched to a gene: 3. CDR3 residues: CASSIGQGVNTEAFF. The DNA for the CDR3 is TGTGCCAGCAGCATAGGACAGGGGGTGAACACTGAAGCTTTCTTT.

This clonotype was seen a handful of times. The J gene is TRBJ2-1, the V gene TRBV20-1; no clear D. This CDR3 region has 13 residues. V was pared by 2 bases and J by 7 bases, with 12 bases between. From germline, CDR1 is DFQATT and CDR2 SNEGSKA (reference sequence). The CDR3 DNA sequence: TGCAGTGCTAGATCCCCGGACCTTAATGAGCAGTTCTTC. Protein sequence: CSARSPDLNEQFF.

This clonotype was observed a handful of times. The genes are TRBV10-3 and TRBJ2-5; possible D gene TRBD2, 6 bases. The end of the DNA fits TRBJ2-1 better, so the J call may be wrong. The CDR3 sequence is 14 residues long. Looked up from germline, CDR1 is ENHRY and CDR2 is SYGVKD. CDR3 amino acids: CAISERLVDNEQFF. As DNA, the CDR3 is TGTGCCATCAGTGAGAGACTAGTGGACAATGAGCAGTTCTTC.

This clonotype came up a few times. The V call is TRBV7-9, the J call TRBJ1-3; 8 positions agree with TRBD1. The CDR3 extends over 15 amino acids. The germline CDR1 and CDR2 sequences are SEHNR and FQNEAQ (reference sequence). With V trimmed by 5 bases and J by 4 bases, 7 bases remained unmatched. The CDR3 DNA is TGTGCCAGCAGCGACCGGACAGGGATAGGAAACACCATATATTTT. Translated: CASSDRTGIGNTIYF.

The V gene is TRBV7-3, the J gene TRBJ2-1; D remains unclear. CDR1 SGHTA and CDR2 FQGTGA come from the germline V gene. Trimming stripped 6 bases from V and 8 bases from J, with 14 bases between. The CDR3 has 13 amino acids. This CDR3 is CASSVAPTHEQFF. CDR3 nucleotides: TGTGCCAGCAGTGTTGCCCCAACCCATGAGCAGTTCTTC.

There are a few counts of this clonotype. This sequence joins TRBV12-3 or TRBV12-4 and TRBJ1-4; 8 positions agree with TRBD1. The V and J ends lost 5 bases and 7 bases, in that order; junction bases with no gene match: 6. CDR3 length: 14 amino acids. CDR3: CASSSRGRGEKLFF. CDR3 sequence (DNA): TGTGCCAGCAGTAGCAGGGGGCGCGGTGAAAAACTGTTTTTT.

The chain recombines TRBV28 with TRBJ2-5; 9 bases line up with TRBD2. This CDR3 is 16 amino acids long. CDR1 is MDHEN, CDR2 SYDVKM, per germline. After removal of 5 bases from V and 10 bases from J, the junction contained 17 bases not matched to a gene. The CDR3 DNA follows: TGTGCCAGCAGTCCCCGGGGGCTAGCGGGGTCCCCGGGCCAGTACTTC. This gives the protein CASSPRGLAGSPGQYF.

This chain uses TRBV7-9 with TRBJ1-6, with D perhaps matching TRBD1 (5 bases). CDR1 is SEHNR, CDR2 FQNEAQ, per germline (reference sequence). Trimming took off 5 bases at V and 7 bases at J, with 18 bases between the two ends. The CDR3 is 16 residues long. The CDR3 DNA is TGTGCCAGCAGCAACCGAGGGGCAGAGCTCAATTCACCCCTCCACTTT. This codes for CASSNRGAELNSPLHF.

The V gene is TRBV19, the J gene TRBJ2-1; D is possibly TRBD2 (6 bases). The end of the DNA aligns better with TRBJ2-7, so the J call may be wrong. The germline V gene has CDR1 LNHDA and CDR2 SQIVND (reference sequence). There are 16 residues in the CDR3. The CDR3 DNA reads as TGTGCCAGTAGTCCGTCGGGCCACCAGGGAGGATACGAGCAGTACTTC. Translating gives CASSPSGHQGGYEQYF.

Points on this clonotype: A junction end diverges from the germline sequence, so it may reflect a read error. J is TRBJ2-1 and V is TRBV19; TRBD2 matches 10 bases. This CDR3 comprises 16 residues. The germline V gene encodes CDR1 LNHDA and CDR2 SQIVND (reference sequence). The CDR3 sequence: CGSSALLAGPVNEQFF. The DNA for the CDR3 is TGTGGCAGTAGTGCACTACTAGCGGGACCCGTGAATGAGCAGTTCTTC.

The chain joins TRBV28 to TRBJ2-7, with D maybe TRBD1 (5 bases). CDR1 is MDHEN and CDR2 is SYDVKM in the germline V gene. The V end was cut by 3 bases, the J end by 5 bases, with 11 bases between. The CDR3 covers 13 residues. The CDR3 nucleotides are TGTGCCAGCAGTTTTGATGACAGTGACGAGCAGTACGTC. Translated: CASSFDDSDEQYV.

The CDR3 bases are TGTGCCATCGTCTCGGCCGGGGAGCTGTTTTTT. It is translated as CAIVSAGELFF. The chain carries TRBV10-3 and TRBJ2-2; D not certain. V dropped 8 bases and J dropped 6 bases, with 7 bases sitting between them. Germline assignment: CDR1 ENHRY and CDR2 SYGVKD. There are 11 residues in the CDR3.

For the CDR3, the DNA is TGTGCCAGCATGGACCTCGAATACGAGCAGTACTTC. It translates to CASMDLEYEQYF. The chain has TRBV12-3 or TRBV12-4 and TRBJ2-5; D not certain. The J call could be wrong; TRBJ2-7 is a better fit for the DNA end. This CDR3 is 12 amino acids long.

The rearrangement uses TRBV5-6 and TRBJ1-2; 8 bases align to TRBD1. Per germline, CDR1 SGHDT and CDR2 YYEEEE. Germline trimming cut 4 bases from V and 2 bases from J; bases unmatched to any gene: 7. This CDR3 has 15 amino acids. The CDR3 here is CASSGPGQVNYGYTF. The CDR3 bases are TGTGCCAGCAGCGGTCCGGGACAGGTCAACTATGGCTACACCTTC.

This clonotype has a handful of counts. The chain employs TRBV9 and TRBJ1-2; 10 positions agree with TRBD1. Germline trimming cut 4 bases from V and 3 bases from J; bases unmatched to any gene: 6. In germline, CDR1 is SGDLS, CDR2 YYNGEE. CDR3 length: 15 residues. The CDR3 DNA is TGTGCCAGCAGCTCGGACAGGGGGTATGACTATGGCTACACCTTC. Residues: CASSSDRGYDYGYTF.

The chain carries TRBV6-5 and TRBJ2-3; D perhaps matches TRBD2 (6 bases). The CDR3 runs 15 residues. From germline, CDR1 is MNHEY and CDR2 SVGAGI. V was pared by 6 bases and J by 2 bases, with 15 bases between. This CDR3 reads CASSPGGAATDTQYF. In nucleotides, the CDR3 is TGTGCCAGCAGCCCCGGGGGTGCGGCCACAGATACGCAGTATTTT.

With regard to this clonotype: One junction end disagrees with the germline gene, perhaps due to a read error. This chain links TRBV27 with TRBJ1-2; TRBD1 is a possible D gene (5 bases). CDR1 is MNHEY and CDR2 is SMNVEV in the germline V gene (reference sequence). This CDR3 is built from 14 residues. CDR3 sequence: CASSFRDGDYDYTF. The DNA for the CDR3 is TGTGCCAGCAGTTTTCGGGACGGGGACTATGACTACACCTTC.